Given below is one T cell receptor beta chain in context. What it recognizes is unknown. The CDR3 consists of 15 residues. Deletions cut 0 bases from V and 0 bases from J, with 7 bases between. Looked up from germline, CDR1 is SGHRS and CDR2 is YFSETQ. This sample is drawn from a study of blood T cells in healthy people across ages. Study observations and caveats: Investigators viewed diversity estimates from one million T cells as underestimates, the study reported. The study lacked donor CMV status, which possibly confounded expanded clonotype changes. Because sorting was not performed, PBMCs prevented conclusive naive versus antigen-experienced comparison.

With a J-beta primer mix and a sample-barcoded 5' primer, a second PCR ran about 7 to 12 cycles. TCRdb fed the 5' RACE reads into MiXCR, producing one record per CDR3 protein. This table holds some 760,000 distinct CDR3 sequences, 25% found once. The same specimen was also included in a second study, on T cells of mothers and their children. Per that study: Relative to unrelated pairs, biologically related mother-child dyads exhibited marginally greater, non-significant overlap.

The sample taken for sequencing was blood. The chain combines TRBV5-1 with TRBJ2-1; no definite D call. The source is a boy aged 5-17 years in good health. CDR3 amino acids: CASSLEWGSYNEQFF. The CDR3 region has the DNA TGCGCCAGCAGCTTGGAATGGGGCTCCTACAATGAGCAGTTCTTC.